This paragraph covers one TCR beta chain sequence. What it recognizes is unknown. This specimen comes from a study of identical twins. Study-wide results and limits: There were fewer insertions in abundant cord blood beta clonotypes, but memory repertoires showed no such pattern.

TCRdb re-called the 5' RACE reads with MiXCR, one entry per CDR3 protein. Of about 340,000 distinct CDR3 sequences listed, around 12% are singletons. V lost 6 bases to trimming and J lost 7 bases, with 9 bases between them. Germline CDR1 and CDR2: MNHNS and SASEGT. The CDR3 has 12 residues. The sample was also reused in another study, on yellow fever vaccine responses in identical twins. From that second work: Reportedly, twins showed a vaccine T cell response that looked partly convergent and partly personalized.

This clonotype was sampled from a young woman in good health. The V gene is TRBV6-1, the J gene TRBJ1-4; D not resolved. What was sequenced was CD8+ T cells sorted from blood. The CDR3, as DNA: TGTGCCAGCAGGGAATCGGTTGAAAAACTGTTTTTT. It specifies CASRESVEKLFF.